This TCR beta chain was documented in a study of shared clonotypes between healthy human individuals (dated by TCRdb to about 2020). For the study in its entirety: The cohort comprised a couple of women and three men aged 18 to 49 years. For each donor, CD4 naive and CD4 memory were each run on three plates, CD8 naive on two plates, and CD8 memory on one plate. The study deeply sequenced blood TCR repertoires of five healthy adults to estimate repertoire size and the extent of clonotype sharing between individuals. Different laboratories and diverse techniques were used to prepare libraries and sequence TCR repertoires, to increase sequencing depth and limit assay-specific biases. Per donor, leukapheresis produced somewhere between about 0.85 and 10 billion PBMCs.

Broad study findings and their caveats: Naive subsets generally had larger estimated clonotype richness than memory subsets. Pairwise subsampling indicated that sequencing depth was expected to affect the degree of clonotype sharing among donors. Sampling was limited to blood, and TCR repertoires in tissue likely differ from TCR repertoires in blood. Compared with non-shared clonotypes, clonotypes shared by all four sorted-subset donors had higher generation probabilities. Rarefaction of sorted-subset datasets indicated incomplete sequencing despite the large sequencing depth. When four donors were compared, the shared fraction of clonotypes was around 5.1% for naive CD4, over 3% for naive CD8, 2% to 2.5% for memory CD4, and under 0.5% for memory CD8. The small number of donors limited the genetic and exposure-history diversity represented.

As regards this clone: The clone's antigen remains unknown. No base quality values were provided; no much bigger clone lies one nucleotide off.

TCR CDR3 regions were amplified from genomic DNA by multiplex PCR using the deep immunoSEQ assay. Genomic DNA extracted from each cell subset was distributed evenly over all wells of several immunoSEQ 96-well plates, and each plate served as one replicate. Each replicate PCR for sorted subsets received approximately 220 ng genomic DNA, equal to roughly 30,000 T cell genomes. Purified libraries were quantified with a Qubit 3.0 fluorometer, sized on a Bioanalyzer 2100, and re-quantified with the KAPA Library Quantification kit. Every immunoSEQ 96-well plate was sequenced on a separate single-read 150-cycle Illumina NextSeq 550 flow cell. In the source study's methods: Because only junctional sequences without quality scores were contained in the immunoSEQ output, filtering matching that applied to full-length reads could not be performed. Sequences were annotated with PyIR, a Python wrapper for IgBLAST v1.9, and V/J genes and CDR3 were assigned using IMGT germline references. Reads were filtered out if the reads had weak V/J assignments (E-value above 1e-6), no CDR3, stop codons, out-of-frame junctions, or ambiguous translated residues. V3J clonotypes were defined as sequences sharing an identical inferred V gene, J gene, and CDR3 amino acid sequence. The percentage overlap between two repertoires was calculated by dividing the number of shared unique clonotypes by the size of the smaller repertoire. RTK rarefaction, the Chao1 estimator, and Recon v2.1 estimates of unobserved clonotypes were used to assess repertoire richness. Generation probabilities were computed with OLGA for all TCRbeta clonotypes obtained by the gDNA method from a few donors. The source is immuneACCESS, and TCRdb retained only in-frame sequences with V and J called. Part of the clones is not carried over; for the studies checked, unresolved V genes explain less than half of this, and the remainder is unexplained. V and J calls plus clone size are reproduced from that table; the DNA served to infer D and trimming. In this sample the table shows some 2,000,000 clones, about 95% of which occur a single time. The top ten clones comprise around 1.1% of the sample.

The CDR3 has 12 amino acids, counting the end cysteine and phenylalanine. The only DNA kept is the CDR3, 36 bases in frame from the first base. Clipping removes 7 bases from V and 3 bases from J, with 5 as the unmatched junction base count. Via the germline V gene (reference sequence), CDR1 is GTSNPN and CDR2 SVGIG. CD8 naive samples were obtained by positive selection for CCR7 among CD45RO-negative cells, yielding a CD45RA+CCR7+ population from which TemRA cells were excluded. The donors were healthy, HIV-negative adults who had no recently reported acute infections or vaccinations. Every donor was a Caucasian adult living in Nashville, Tennessee, USA. Blood was collected by leukapheresis, and PBMCs were isolated by Ficoll-Histopaque density gradient centrifugation and then cryopreserved in liquid nitrogen vapor phase. Purity and quantity of every magnetically sorted T cell population were checked by analytical flow cytometry. From each sorted fraction, genomic DNA was isolated and quantified by UV absorbance on a Nanodrop 2000c.

The V and J segments used are TRBV30 and TRBJ2-7, with 8 central nucleotides matching TRBD1. The specimen was naive CD8+ T cells sorted from blood. What this sample's cell subset or site label stands for: CD45RA+CCR7+. The receptor was isolated from a man between 18 and 35 years old in good health. The DNA sequence is TGTGCCTACGACAGGGGTGGCTACGAGCAGTACTTC. Its coded protein is CAYDRGGYEQYF.